The 20 T cell receptor beta chains below were found in one sample sequenced in a study of blood T cells in healthy people across ages. A sample-barcoded 5' primer and a J-beta primer mix were used in a second PCR of about 7 to 12 cycles. Each CDR3 protein is one row after TCRdb ran MiXCR on the 5' RACE reads. The data contain approximately 2,000,000 distinct CDR3 sequences, 35% to 50% of them singletons. Input material: blood. The receptors were sampled from a human donor in good health.

The V gene is TRBV3-1, the J gene TRBJ2-1; D call uncertain. Germline lookup yields CDR1 LGHDT and CDR2 YNNKEL (reference sequence). V was cut by 3 bases and J by 0 bases, with 15 bases left in between. The CDR3 totals 17 residues. The CDR3 bases are TGTGCCAGCAGCCAGACACCGGGCGCCAGCTCCTACAATGAGCAGTTCTTC. As protein: CASSQTPGASSYNEQFF.

The chain combines TRBV25-1 with TRBJ1-2; TRBD1 matches at 9 bases. The germline V gene encodes CDR1 MGHDK and CDR2 SYGVNS. V was pared by 2 bases and J by 3 bases, with 7 bases of the junction left unmatched. The CDR3 is made up of 16 amino acids. The CDR3 loop reads CASSEAGTGRDYGYTF. The CDR3 bases are TGTGCCAGCAGTGAAGCCGGGACAGGGCGTGACTATGGCTACACCTTC.

This sequence joins TRBV6-2 or TRBV6-3 and TRBJ2-3; 7 bases match TRBD1. Germline lookup yields CDR1 MNHEY and CDR2 SVGEGT. Germline trimming cut 6 bases from V and 6 bases from J; bases unmatched to any gene: 12. CDR3 size: 15 residues. The CDR3 DNA is TGTGCCAGCAGAAACCGGGACAGCGCATGCGATACGCAGTATTTT. Its protein is CASRNRDSACDTQYF.

The genes are TRBV4-2 and TRBJ2-7; D is perhaps TRBD2 (6 bases). Germline assignment: CDR1 LGHNA and CDR2 YNFKEQ. This CDR3 has 13 residues. Trimming pared 6 bases from V and 5 bases from J, leaving 14 bases between. This CDR3 reads CASRGAGGNEQYF. The CDR3, as DNA: TGTGCCAGCAGGGGAGCAGGAGGGAACGAGCAGTACTTC.

This clonotype has just a few counts. The chain recombines TRBV7-8 with TRBJ2-5; no clear D. The end of the DNA is better explained by TRBJ2-7, so the J call may be wrong. Germline V lookup: CDR1 SGHVS, CDR2 FQNEAQ. There are 14 residues in the CDR3. In DNA form, the CDR3 reads TGTGCCAGCAGCTTAGCGGCCATATCCCACGAGCAGTACTTC. Protein product: CASSLAAISHEQYF.

The chain uses TRBV11-2 and TRBJ1-1; perhaps TRBD1 as D (5 bases). This CDR3 has 15 amino acids. V lost 3 bases to trimming and J lost 1 base, with 12 bases between them. Germline loops: CDR1 SGHAT, CDR2 FQNNGV. Here the CDR3 reads CASSFPGRANTEAFF. The CDR3 nucleotides are TGTGCCAGCAGCTTCCCCGGCAGGGCGAACACTGAAGCTTTCTTT.

This clonotype was counted a few times. This chain uses TRBV7-2 with TRBJ1-2; 8 bases are a match to TRBD1. V lost 1 base and J lost 5; bases outside the gene matches: 6. Germline CDR1 SGHTA, CDR2 FQGNSA. CDR3 length: 15 amino acids. The CDR3 is CASSLGTGSEYGYTF. The CDR3 DNA follows: TGTGCCAGCAGCTTAGGGACAGGGTCAGAGTATGGCTACACCTTC.

The chain joins TRBV6-5 to TRBJ2-6; D gene uncertain. The length of the CDR3 is 15 residues. The V and J ends lost 5 bases and 0 bases respectively, with 8 bases between them. Germline CDR1 reads MNHEY; CDR2 reads SVGAGI. The CDR3 spells CASSPQFSGANVLTF. The CDR3 DNA reads as TGTGCCAGCAGTCCTCAATTCTCTGGGGCCAACGTCCTGACTTTC.

The V gene is TRBV12-5, the J gene TRBJ2-5, with D perhaps TRBD2 (5 bases). Trimming pared 10 bases from V and 1 base from J, leaving 13 bases between. The germline CDR1 and CDR2 sequences are LGHNT and FRNRAP. The CDR3 is 13 residues long. The CDR3 region is CATEAGGQETQYF. DNA of the CDR3: TGTGCTACGGAGGCCGGCGGCCAAGAGACCCAGTACTTC.

V usage is TRBV6-6 and J usage is TRBJ1-5, with 8 bases that match TRBD1. Trimming removed 8 bases from V and 0 bases from J; junction bases left unmatched: 3. CDR1 and CDR2 (germline): MNHNY, SVGAGI (reference sequence). The CDR3 loop spans 14 amino acids. Here the CDR3 DNA reads TGTGCCAGCCAGACAGGGGATAGCAATCAGCCCCAGCATTTT. Encoded protein: CASQTGDSNQPQHF.

Comment on this clonotype: The junction departs from germline at one end; a sequencing error may be responsible. The chain carries TRBV5-4 and TRBJ2-1, with 13 bases fitting TRBD2. CDR1 is SGHNT, CDR2 YYREEE, per germline (reference sequence). The CDR3 length is 17 residues. DNA for the CDR3: TGTGCCTGCAGCTTGTTAGGACTAGCGGGGGAATACAATGAGCAGTTCTTC. It is translated as CACSLLGLAGEYNEQFF.

The chain couples TRBV29-1 to TRBJ2-5; D might be TRBD2 (5 bases). Germline V gene sequence: CDR1 SQVTM, CDR2 ANQGSEA. Trimming shortened V by 8 bases and J by 5 bases, and 12 bases separated the two germline ends. The CDR3 has 11 residues. CDR3 protein: CSPSLGETQYF. In nucleotides, the CDR3 is TGCAGCCCTAGCCTCGGGGAGACCCAGTACTTC.

This clonotype occurred a few times. Mismatch with germline at one junction end may stem from a read error. The CDR3 sequence: CAISEGYGSNRPQHF. The CDR3, as DNA: TGTGCCATCAGTGAGGGGTACGGTAGCAATCGGCCCCAGCATTTT. The rearrangement joins TRBV10-3 to TRBJ1-5; D is unresolved. The CDR3 is 15 residues long. Germline V gene lookup returns CDR1 ENHRY and CDR2 SYGVKD.

The chain couples TRBV7-3 to TRBJ2-3; D not certain. The CDR3 contains 17 residues. Germline V CDR1 and CDR2: SGHTA, FQGTGA. Trimming shortened V by 0 bases and J by 9 bases, and 22 bases separated the two germline ends. In DNA, the CDR3 is TGTGCCAGCAGCTTAACATCAGGTGCAGGCACAGCTGGGACGCAGTATTTT. It encodes CASSLTSGAGTAGTQYF.

This chain links TRBV12-3 or TRBV12-4 with TRBJ1-4; D might be TRBD1 (5 bases). This CDR3 spans 12 amino acids. The V end lost 5 bases, the J end lost 10 bases, and 11 bases lay between the germline ends. The CDR3 region is CASSQGVGKLFF. The CDR3 bases are TGTGCCAGCAGTCAAGGGGTGGGAAAACTGTTTTTT.

The V call is TRBV9, the J call TRBJ1-5; 9 bases fit TRBD1. J lost 4 bases, V lost 4 bases, and 9 bases had no gene match. This CDR3 is 16 amino acids long. The germline V gene encodes CDR1 SGDLS and CDR2 YYNGEE. The CDR3 coding sequence is TGTGCCAGCAGCCCAGGGGTGGGGACAGGGAATCAGCCCCAGCATTTT. Protein: CASSPGVGTGNQPQHF.

This clonotype has only a few counts. The chain couples TRBV5-4 to TRBJ1-2; perhaps TRBD1 as D (6 bases). The CDR3 contains 15 residues. Germline V lookup: CDR1 SGHNT, CDR2 YYREEE (reference sequence). Between the trimmed V and J ends, which lost 4 bases and 6 bases, there was a span of 19 bases. CDR3 loop: CASSLPKQGEHGYTF. CDR3 nucleotides: TGTGCCAGCAGCCTGCCCAAACAGGGAGAGCATGGCTACACCTTC.

CDR3 residues: CSAKGSSGGVSDTQYF. Written as DNA, the CDR3 is TGCAGTGCGAAGGGATCCAGCGGGGGGGTATCAGATACGCAGTATTTT. J is TRBJ2-3 and V is TRBV20-1, with 10 nucleotides matching TRBD2. The V and J ends lost 6 bases and 4 bases, in that order; junction bases with no gene match: 13. The V gene's germline CDR1 is DFQATT and CDR2 SNEGSKA (reference sequence). The CDR3 covers 16 residues.

To note about this clonotype: The junction departs from the called germline gene at one end, perhaps through a read error. The V call is TRBV20-1, the J call TRBJ2-1; D is uncertain. The CDR3 spans 15 residues. Germline CDR1 is DFQATT and CDR2 is SNEGSKA (reference sequence). The CDR3, as DNA: TGCAGTGCTGGAGAGGCTAGTGGGGACTACAATGAGCAGTTCTTC. This encodes CSAGEASGDYNEQFF.

The CDR3 DNA reads TGTGCCACCAGTGAAAGTGGGGGATCAGATACGCAGTATTTT. Its protein product is CATSESGGSDTQYF. This chain uses TRBV24-1 with TRBJ2-3; either TRBD1 or TRBD2 may supply D (5 bases each). The V end was cut by 4 bases, the J end by 4 bases, with 11 bases between. The CDR3 consists of 14 residues. Germline values: CDR1 KGHDR, CDR2 SFDVKD.